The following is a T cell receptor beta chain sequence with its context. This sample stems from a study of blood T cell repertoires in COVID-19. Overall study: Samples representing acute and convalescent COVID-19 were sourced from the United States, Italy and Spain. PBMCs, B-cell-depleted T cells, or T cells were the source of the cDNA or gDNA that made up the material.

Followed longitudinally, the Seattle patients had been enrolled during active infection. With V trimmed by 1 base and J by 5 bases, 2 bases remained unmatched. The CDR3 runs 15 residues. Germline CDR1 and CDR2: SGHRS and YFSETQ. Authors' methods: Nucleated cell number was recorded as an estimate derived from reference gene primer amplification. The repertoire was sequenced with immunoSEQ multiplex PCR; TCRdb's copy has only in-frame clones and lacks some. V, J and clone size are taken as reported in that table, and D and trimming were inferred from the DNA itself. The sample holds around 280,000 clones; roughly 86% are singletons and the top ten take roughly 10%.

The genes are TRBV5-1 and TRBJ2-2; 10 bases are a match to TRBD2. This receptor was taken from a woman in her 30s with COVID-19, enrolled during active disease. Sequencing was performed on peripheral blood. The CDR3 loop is CASSLSGLATGELFF. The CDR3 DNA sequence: TGCGCCAGCAGCTTGTCGGGACTAGCGACCGGGGAGCTGTTTTTT.